A single sample gave rise to the 30 T cell receptor beta chains below, sequenced in a study of cytomegalovirus exposure and HLA in healthy donors. PCR was performed using 60 Vbeta and 13 Jbeta primers. TCRdb's copy holds only in-frame clones and misses some; the assay was immunoSEQ multiplex PCR. Its clone listing holds around 150,000 clones. The sample comprised PBMCs. The source is a man aged 30 to 39 in good health and CMV-seronegative.

The V gene is TRBV6-1, the J gene TRBJ1-1, with unresolved D. Germline V CDR1 and CDR2: MNHNS, SASEGT. The CDR3 is made up of 14 amino acids. Trimming took 2 bases from V and 2 from J, leaving 9 bases between them. The CDR3 DNA sequence: TGTGCCAGCAGTGAATCAAACAAAAACACTGAAGCTTTCTTT. Its protein is CASSESNKNTEAFF.

The gene calls are TRBV28 and TRBJ1-5, with 10 nucleotides matching TRBD1. Germline V lookup: CDR1 MDHEN, CDR2 SYDVKM. CDR3 size: 15 residues. The V and J ends lost 5 bases and 7 bases, in that order; junction bases with no gene match: 8. CDR3 region: CASSTTGGAHQPQHF. The DNA of the CDR3 is TGTGCCAGCAGTACGACAGGGGGCGCTCACCAGCCCCAGCATTTT.

This chain joins TRBV7-6 and TRBJ2-6; D possibly corresponds to TRBD2 (6 bases). Germline values: CDR1 SGHVS, CDR2 FNYEAQ. This CDR3 has 15 amino acids. Between the trimmed V and J ends, which lost 9 bases and 4 bases, there was a span of 16 bases. This CDR3 reads CASYGVADGANVLTF. CDR3 in DNA: TGTGCCAGTTATGGGGTAGCGGACGGGGCCAACGTCCTGACTTTC.

This chain uses TRBV5-1 with TRBJ2-3, with D perhaps matching TRBD1 (5 bases). Germline-derived CDR1 and CDR2 are SGHRS and YFSETQ. CDR3 size: 15 residues. With 1 base removed from V and 4 bases from J, the gap between germline ends came to 13 bases. The CDR3 nucleotides read TGCGCCAGCAGCTTGTCTCCAGGGTCACCAGATACGCAGTATTTT. Protein: CASSLSPGSPDTQYF.

The V gene is TRBV4-1, the J gene TRBJ2-7, with TRBD1 matching over 7 bases. The V gene's germline CDR1 is MGHRA and CDR2 YSYEKL. The CDR3 is 15 amino acids. V shed 4 bases, J shed 2 bases, and the junction held 8 bases outside the gene matches. CDR3 nucleotide sequence: TGCGCCAGCAGCCCCCCTACACAGGGGACCTACGAGCAGTACTTC. Translating it yields CASSPPTQGTYEQYF.

The chain is built from TRBV10-3 and TRBJ2-5; D is undetermined. Germline lookup yields CDR1 ENHRY and CDR2 SYGVKD. Trimming took 6 bases from V and 4 from J, leaving 12 bases between them. This CDR3 comprises 13 residues. The CDR3 DNA reads TGTGCCATCAGCCCTGCGTCAAGAGAGACCCAGTACTTC. Its translation is CAISPASRETQYF.

This chain joins TRBV4-2 and TRBJ2-7; maybe TRBD2 (5 bases). CDR1 LGHNA and CDR2 YNFKEQ come from the germline V gene. This CDR3 has 16 residues. The V gene lost 1 base and the J gene lost 1 base, with 14 bases spanning the gap. CDR3 nucleotide sequence: TGTGCCAGCAGCCAAGCCGGGGATCTAGCATCCTACGAGCAGTACTTC. It specifies CASSQAGDLASYEQYF.

J is TRBJ1-2 and V is TRBV19; TRBD1 matches at 7 bases. The V and J ends lost 0 bases and 4 bases, in that order; junction bases with no gene match: 11. There are 17 residues in the CDR3. CDR1 is LNHDA, CDR2 SQIVND, per germline (reference sequence). The CDR3 DNA reads TGTGCCAGTAGTATAGACCACACCGGGACAGCGCTCTATGGCTACACCTTC. Its protein product is CASSIDHTGTALYGYTF.

The chain combines TRBV11-2 with TRBJ1-2, with TRBD1 as a possible D gene (5 bases). This CDR3 is 13 amino acids long. Between the trimmed V and J ends, which lost 1 base and 4 bases, there was a span of 7 bases. Germline loops: CDR1 SGHAT, CDR2 FQNNGV. The CDR3 DNA reads TGTGCCAGCAGCTTAGGACAGAGCTATGGCTACACCTTC. It translates to CASSLGQSYGYTF.

The CDR3 DNA is TGTGCCACCAGAGAACTGGAGCAGTACTTC. It encodes CATRELEQYF. The gene calls are TRBV28 and TRBJ2-7; the D is unclear. With 10 bases removed from V and 7 bases from J, the gap between germline ends came to 11 bases. The CDR3 sequence is 10 residues long. The germline V gene has CDR1 MDHEN and CDR2 SYDVKM.

CDR3 DNA: TGTGCCAGCGCTTCGTCCGGGGGGAATCAGCCCCAGCATTTT. This codes for CASASSGGNQPQHF. V is TRBV2 and J is TRBJ1-5, with D perhaps TRBD1 (5 bases). This CDR3 has 14 residues. Germline-derived CDR1 and CDR2 are SNHLY and FYNNEI. V was cut by 8 bases and J by 4 bases, with 15 bases left in between.

The genes are TRBV5-8 and TRBJ2-5; 8 bases are shared with TRBD2. The germline gives CDR1 SGHTS, CDR2 YDEGEE. V was clipped by 4 bases and J by 7 bases; unmatched bases: 18. CDR3 length: 17 amino acids. The CDR3 DNA is TGTGCCAGCAGCCCCGTTGGTAGCGGGAATCGACGAGGGACCCAGTACTTC. Protein: CASSPVGSGNRRGTQYF.

The chain employs TRBV6-5 and TRBJ1-5, with D perhaps TRBD1 (5 bases). The V and J ends lost 6 bases and 2 bases respectively, with 14 bases between them. The CDR3 is made up of 15 amino acids. Germline CDR1 reads MNHEY; CDR2 reads SVGAGI. DNA for the CDR3: TGTGCCAGCAGGTCGACAGAGAGTGGCAATCAGCCCCAGCATTTT. Protein sequence: CASRSTESGNQPQHF.

The gene calls are TRBV6-1 and TRBJ1-6; possibly TRBD1 for D (5 bases). The CDR3 contains 14 residues. Germline V gene sequence: CDR1 MNHNS, CDR2 SASEGT. V was cut by 1 base and J by 10 bases, with 11 bases left in between. In DNA form, the CDR3 reads TGTGCCAGCAGTGAAGGCCAGGGATACTCACCCCTCCACTTT. Its protein product is CASSEGQGYSPLHF.

This chain uses TRBV7-9 with TRBJ2-5; tentatively, D is TRBD2 (6 bases). CDR1 and CDR2 from the germline V gene are SEHNR and FQNEAQ (reference sequence). Trimming stripped 5 bases from V and 5 bases from J, with 15 bases between. The CDR3 runs to 14 residues. The chain's CDR3 is CASSHRDSRETQYF. Written as DNA, the CDR3 is TGTGCCAGCAGCCACCGGGACTCAAGGGAGACCCAGTACTTC.

The J gene is TRBJ2-7, the V gene TRBV28, with 10 bases that match TRBD2. Trimming cost V 7 bases and J 0 bases; bases outside gene matches: 12. The CDR3 runs to 17 residues. In germline, CDR1 is MDHEN, CDR2 SYDVKM. CDR3 region: CASTPAGLAENSYEQYF. CDR3 nucleotide sequence: TGTGCCAGCACCCCAGCAGGACTAGCGGAAAACTCCTACGAGCAGTACTTC.

V is TRBV5-1 and J is TRBJ2-1; 8 nucleotides line up with TRBD2. This CDR3 has 17 residues. Germline V gene lookup returns CDR1 SGHRS and CDR2 YFSETQ. The ends lost 1 base at V and 2 bases at J; junction bases unmatched: 8. The CDR3 DNA is TGCGCCAGCAGCTTGCGTGACGCGGGAGGACCCTACAATGAGCAGTTCTTC. This sequence encodes CASSLRDAGGPYNEQFF.

The J gene is TRBJ1-1, the V gene TRBV5-1; no firm D call. The CDR3 consists of 14 residues. Deletions cut 3 bases from V and 8 bases from J, with 17 bases between. Germline CDR1 is SGHRS and CDR2 is YFSETQ. Here the CDR3 DNA reads TGCGCCAGCAGCTCTTCCCCGATGAAGGAGGAAGCTTTCTTT. Amino acids: CASSSSPMKEEAFF.

This chain joins TRBV9 and TRBJ2-3; 8 nucleotides line up with TRBD2. Germline CDR1 is SGDLS and CDR2 is YYNGEE. The CDR3 extends over 14 amino acids. After removal of 2 bases from V and 7 bases from J, the junction contained 6 bases not matched to a gene. The CDR3 sequence is CASSVTGGPNTQYF. In DNA, the CDR3 is TGTGCCAGCAGCGTTACGGGAGGGCCAAATACGCAGTATTTT.

The CDR3 protein is CASSLVIGSYGYTF. In DNA, the CDR3 is TGTGCCAGCAGCTTAGTTATAGGGAGCTATGGCTACACCTTC. This chain connects TRBV7-2 to TRBJ1-2; D is uncertain. V was clipped by 1 base and J by 4 bases, with 10 bases between them. CDR3 size: 14 residues. Germline loops: CDR1 SGHTA, CDR2 FQGNSA.

J is TRBJ1-2 and V is TRBV6-5; a possible D gene is TRBD1 (6 bases). V lost 0 bases, J lost 5 bases, and 13 bases lay in between. Germline values: CDR1 MNHEY, CDR2 SVGAGI. CDR3 length: 15 residues. CDR3 DNA sequence: TGTGCCAGCAGTTACTCGAGAGGCAGGGGTTATGGCTACACCTTC. Protein sequence: CASSYSRGRGYGYTF.

This chain connects TRBV7-3 to TRBJ2-1; TRBD2 might be the D (5 bases). V lost 3 bases, J lost 3 bases, and 6 bases lay in between. Looked up from germline, CDR1 is SGHTA and CDR2 is FQGTGA. The CDR3 spans 13 residues. This CDR3 is CASSFDYYNEQFF. The CDR3 DNA reads as TGTGCCAGCAGCTTCGACTACTACAATGAGCAGTTCTTC.

V and J are TRBV27 and TRBJ2-1; TRBD1 aligns across 7 bases. Germline V CDR1 and CDR2: MNHEY, SMNVEV (reference sequence). The CDR3 loop spans 14 amino acids. Trimming at V came to 0 bases and at J to 7 bases, leaving 3 bases not matched to a gene. This CDR3 reads CASSLSHRGNEQFF. For the CDR3, the DNA is TGTGCCAGCAGTTTATCTCACAGGGGAAATGAGCAGTTCTTC.

The chain employs TRBV11-3 and TRBJ2-7; D not certain. The ends were cut back, 5 bases at V and 0 bases at J, with 17 bases in the middle. This CDR3 region has 16 residues. Germline assignment: CDR1 SGHNT and CDR2 YENEEA. CDR3: CASSPQEGPSSYEQYF. CDR3 coding DNA: TGTGCCAGCAGCCCCCAGGAAGGCCCGAGCTCCTACGAGCAGTACTTC.

The chain couples TRBV5-1 to TRBJ1-5, with D maybe TRBD1 (5 bases). The V end was cut by 0 bases, the J end by 7 bases, with 11 bases between. The germline V gene encodes CDR1 SGHRS and CDR2 YFSETQ. This CDR3 has 14 amino acids. The CDR3 spells CASSLEGRSQPQHF. In DNA form, the CDR3 reads TGCGCCAGCAGCTTGGAGGGGCGCAGCCAGCCCCAGCATTTT.

The rearrangement links TRBV5-1 to TRBJ2-1; 8 nucleotides align to TRBD2. The germline V gene encodes CDR1 SGHRS and CDR2 YFSETQ. The V gene end was trimmed by 7 bases and the J gene end by 2 bases; junction bases not matched to a gene: 11. The CDR3 extends over 16 amino acids. The CDR3 protein is CASRKWSGSAYNEQFF. In DNA form, the CDR3 reads TGCGCCAGCCGGAAGTGGAGCGGGAGTGCCTACAATGAGCAGTTCTTC.

Turning to this clone: Other DNA variants within this sample encode the same CDR3. The chain combines TRBV6-1 with TRBJ1-4; 7 bases match TRBD1. V trimming: 6 bases; J trimming: 5 bases; junction bases outside the gene matches: 6. Germline lookup yields CDR1 MNHNS and CDR2 SASEGT. The CDR3 runs 14 residues. The CDR3 region is CASSGTVNNEKLFF. The CDR3 bases are TGTGCCAGCAGCGGGACAGTGAACAATGAAAAACTGTTTTTT.

The V and J genes are TRBV5-1 and TRBJ2-2; the match to TRBD2 covers 16 bases. The CDR3 extends over 17 amino acids. Germline V CDR1 and CDR2: SGHRS, YFSETQ. The V segment lost 2 bases and the J segment 7 bases; nucleotides outside the gene matches: 5. The CDR3 DNA reads as TGCGCCAGCAGCTTTGGGACTAGCGGGAGGGCCGTCGGGGAGCTGTTTTTT. Its translation: CASSFGTSGRAVGELFF.

The rearrangement links TRBV13 to TRBJ2-5, with 11 bases identical to TRBD1. The junction had 11 bases not matched to a gene; V was cut back by 5 bases and J by 3 bases. This CDR3 contains 17 residues. CDR1 and CDR2 from the germline V gene are PRHDT and FYEKMQ (reference sequence). CDR3 sequence: CASSRTGGGHRKETQYF. The CDR3 DNA reads as TGTGCCAGCAGCCGGACAGGGGGCGGCCACCGGAAAGAGACCCAGTACTTC.

The CDR3 reads CASSIGTRAPQHF. For the CDR3, the DNA is TGTGCCAGTAGTATAGGGACGCGGGCGCCCCAGCATTTT. V is TRBV19 and J is TRBJ1-5; the D is unclear. V was shortened by 1 base and J by 9 bases, with 10 bases between the two germline ends. This CDR3 has 13 residues. The V gene's germline CDR1 is LNHDA and CDR2 SQIVND (reference sequence). The complete variable domain, with remaining parts taken from reference TRBV19 and TRBJ1-5, reads DGGITQSPKYLFRKEGQNVTLSCEQNLNHDAMYWYRQDPGQGLRLIYYSQIVNDFQKGDIAEGYSVSREKKESFPLTVTSAQKNPTAFYLCASSIGTRAPQHFGDGTRLSIL.